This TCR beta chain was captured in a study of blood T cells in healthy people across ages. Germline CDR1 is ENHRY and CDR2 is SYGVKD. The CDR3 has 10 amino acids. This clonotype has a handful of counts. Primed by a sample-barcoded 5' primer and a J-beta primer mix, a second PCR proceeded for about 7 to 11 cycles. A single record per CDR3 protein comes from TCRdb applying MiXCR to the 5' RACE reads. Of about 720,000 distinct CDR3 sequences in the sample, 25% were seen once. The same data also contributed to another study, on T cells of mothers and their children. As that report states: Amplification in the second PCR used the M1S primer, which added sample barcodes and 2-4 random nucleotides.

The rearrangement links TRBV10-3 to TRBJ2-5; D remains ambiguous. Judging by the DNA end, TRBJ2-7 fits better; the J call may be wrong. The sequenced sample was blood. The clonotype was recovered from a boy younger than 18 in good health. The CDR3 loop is CAINDDEQYF. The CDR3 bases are TGTGCCATCAACGACGACGAGCAGTACTTC.